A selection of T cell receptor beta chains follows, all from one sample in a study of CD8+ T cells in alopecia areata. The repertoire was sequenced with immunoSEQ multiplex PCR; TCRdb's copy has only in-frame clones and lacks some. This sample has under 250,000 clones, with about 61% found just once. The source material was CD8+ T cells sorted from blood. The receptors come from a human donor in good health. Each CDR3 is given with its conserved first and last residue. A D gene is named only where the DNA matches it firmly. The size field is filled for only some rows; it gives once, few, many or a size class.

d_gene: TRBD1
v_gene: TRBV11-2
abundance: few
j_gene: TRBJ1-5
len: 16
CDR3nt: TGTGCCAGCAGCTTAGGTGGACAGGGGGCAGGAGAGCCCCAGCATTTT
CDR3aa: CASSLGGQGAGEPQHF

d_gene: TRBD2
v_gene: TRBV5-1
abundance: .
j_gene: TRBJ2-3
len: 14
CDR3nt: TGCGCCAGCGGGCAGCGGGGACCCACAGATACGCAGTATTTT
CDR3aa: CASGQRGPTDTQYF

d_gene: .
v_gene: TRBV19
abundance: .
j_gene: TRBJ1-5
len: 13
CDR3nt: TGTGCCAGTAGTTGGTCCCTACCCCAGCCCCAGCATTTT
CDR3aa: CASSWSLPQPQHF

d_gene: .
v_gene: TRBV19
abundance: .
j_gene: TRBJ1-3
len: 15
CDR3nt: TGTGCCAGTAATACCCTACTATTCTCTGGAAACACCATATATTTT
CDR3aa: CASNTLLFSGNTIYF

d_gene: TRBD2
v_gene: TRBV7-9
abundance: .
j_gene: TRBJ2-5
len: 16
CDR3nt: TGTGCCAGCAGCTTAGTCCTAGCGGGGGGACAAGAGACCCAGTACTTC
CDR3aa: CASSLVLAGGQETQYF

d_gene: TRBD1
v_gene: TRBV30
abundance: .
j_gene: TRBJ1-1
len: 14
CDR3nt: TGTGCCTGGGCCCCAGGGGGGATGAACACTGAAGCTTTCTTT
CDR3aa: CAWAPGGMNTEAFF

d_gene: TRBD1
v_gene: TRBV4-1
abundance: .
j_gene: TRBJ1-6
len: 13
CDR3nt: TGCGCCAGCAGCCCGGACAGGAGTCCACCCCTCCACTTT
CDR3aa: CASSPDRSPPLHF

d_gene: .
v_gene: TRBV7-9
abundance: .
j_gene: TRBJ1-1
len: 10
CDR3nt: TGTGCCAGCAGCTTAGACCTTGCTTTCTTT
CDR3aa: CASSLDLAFF

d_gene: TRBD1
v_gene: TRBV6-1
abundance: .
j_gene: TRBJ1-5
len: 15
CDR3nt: TGTGCCAGCAGCGAGGGACAGGGAGGAGGTCAGCCCCAGCATTTT
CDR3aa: CASSEGQGGGQPQHF

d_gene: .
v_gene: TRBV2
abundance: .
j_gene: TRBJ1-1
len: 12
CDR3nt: TGTGCCAGCAGTCCCCAGGCCACTGAAGCTTTCTTT
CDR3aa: CASSPQATEAFF

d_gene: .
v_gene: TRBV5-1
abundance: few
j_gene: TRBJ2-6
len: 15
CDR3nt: TGCGCCAGCAGCTCGACCGATTCTGGGGCCAACGTCCTGACTTTC
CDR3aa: CASSSTDSGANVLTF

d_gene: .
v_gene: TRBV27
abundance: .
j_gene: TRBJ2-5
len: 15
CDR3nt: TGTGCCAGCAGTTTATCCGCCGGGACCCAAGAGACCCAGTACTTC
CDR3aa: CASSLSAGTQETQYF

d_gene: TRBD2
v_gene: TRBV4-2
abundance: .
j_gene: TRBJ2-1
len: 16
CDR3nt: TGTGCCAGCAGCCCCATAGCGGGGGGCTCCTACAATGAGCAGTTCTTC
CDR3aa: CASSPIAGGSYNEQFF

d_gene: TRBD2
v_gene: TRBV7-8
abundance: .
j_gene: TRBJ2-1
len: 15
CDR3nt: TGTGCCACGAGCACTGGCGGGGGGGAATACAATGAGCAGTTCTTC
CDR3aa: CATSTGGGEYNEQFF

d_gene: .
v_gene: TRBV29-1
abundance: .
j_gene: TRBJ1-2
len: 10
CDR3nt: TGCAGCGTTTCTAACTATGGCTACACCTTC
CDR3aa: CSVSNYGYTF

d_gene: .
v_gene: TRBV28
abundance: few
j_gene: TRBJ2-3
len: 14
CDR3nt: TGTGCCAGCAGCCCGGAGGGGGGATTGGATACGCAGTATTTT
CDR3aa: CASSPEGGLDTQYF

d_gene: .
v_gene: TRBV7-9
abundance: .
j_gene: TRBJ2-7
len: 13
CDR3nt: TGTGCCAGCAGCTTCGGACCGGCCTACGAGCAGTACTTC
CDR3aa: CASSFGPAYEQYF

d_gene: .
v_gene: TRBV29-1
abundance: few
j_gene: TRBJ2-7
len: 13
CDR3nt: TGCAGCGCAAGGGACATCGAGACCTACGAGCAGTACTTC
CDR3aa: CSARDIETYEQYF

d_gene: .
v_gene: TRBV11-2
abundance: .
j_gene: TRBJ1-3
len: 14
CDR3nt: TGTGCCAGCAGCTTCAACAGGGATGGAAACACCATATATTTT
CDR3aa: CASSFNRDGNTIYF